A single sample gave rise to the 16 T cell receptor beta chains below, sequenced in a study of blood T cell repertoires in COVID-19. The assay was immunoSEQ multiplex PCR, and TCRdb's table has in-frame clones only and misses some. The sample shows around 97,000 clones, just over 85% of them seen only once. Input material: peripheral blood. Every receptor here comes from a human donor in a cohort sampled during active COVID-19.

The chain employs TRBV19 and TRBJ1-5; D is possibly TRBD1 (6 bases). CDR1 is LNHDA and CDR2 is SQIVND in the germline V gene (reference sequence). The CDR3 totals 16 residues. V was shortened by 6 bases and J by 8 bases, with 23 bases between the two germline ends. The CDR3 protein is CASSLPGGQTMEPQHF. The DNA of the CDR3 is TGTGCCAGTAGCCTCCCTGGTGGACAGACCATGGAGCCCCAGCATTTT. The full variable domain, completed using reference TRBV19 and TRBJ1-5, is DGGITQSPKYLFRKEGQNVTLSCEQNLNHDAMYWYRQDPGQGLRLIYYSQIVNDFQKGDIAEGYSVSREKKESFPLTVTSAQKNPTAFYLCASSLPGGQTMEPQHFGDGTRLSIL.

This sequence joins TRBV5-1 and TRBJ2-3, with 7 positions matching TRBD2. This CDR3 has 15 residues. The germline V gene has CDR1 SGHRS and CDR2 YFSETQ. The trim removed 4 bases at V and 3 bases at J, leaving 8 bases unmatched. The CDR3 DNA reads TGCGCCAGCAGCGCTCGGGTCGGGGGGACAGATACGCAGTATTTT. Residues: CASSARVGGTDTQYF.

The chain is built from TRBV3-1 (or the pseudogene TRBV3-2) and TRBJ2-2; D remains unclear. Per the germline V gene, CDR1 is LGHDT and CDR2 is YNNKEL (reference sequence). This CDR3 has 16 amino acids. With 0 bases removed from V and 4 bases from J, the gap between germline ends came to 12 bases. CDR3 in DNA: TGTGCCAGCAGCCAAGACACTCCCTCGGGCACCGGGGAGCTGTTTTTT. Protein sequence: CASSQDTPSGTGELFF.

The chain carries TRBV28 and TRBJ1-3, with TRBD1 as a possible D gene (6 bases). This CDR3 contains 13 residues. Germline loops: CDR1 MDHEN, CDR2 SYDVKM. V was clipped by 7 bases and J by 6 bases, with 13 bases between them. The chain's CDR3 is CASMTGPANTIYF. CDR3 DNA sequence: TGTGCCAGCATGACAGGACCAGCAAACACCATATATTTT.

This clone was seen a single time. V gene TRBV14 combines with J gene TRBJ2-5, with D unclear. CDR1 and CDR2 from the germline V gene are SGHDN and FVKESK. This CDR3 comprises 11 residues. Trimming cost V 0 bases and J 9 bases, with 5 bases left between them. CDR3 protein: CASSQESPQYF. In DNA form, the CDR3 reads TGTGCCAGCAGCCAAGAGAGTCCCCAGTACTTC.

The chain has TRBV14 and TRBJ2-7; 8 bases are a match to TRBD1. From germline, CDR1 is SGHDN and CDR2 FVKESK. J lost 2 bases, V lost 1 base, and 4 bases had no gene match. The CDR3 runs to 15 residues. The CDR3 DNA reads as TGTGCCAGCAGCCAAGCCGGGACAGGTACCTACGAGCAGTACTTC. It codes for CASSQAGTGTYEQYF.

The chain uses TRBV27 and TRBJ2-6; the match to TRBD2 covers 12 bases. The length of the CDR3 is 20 residues. V was pared by 3 bases and J by 0 bases, with 9 bases of the junction left unmatched. In germline, CDR1 is MNHEY, CDR2 SMNVEV (reference sequence). This chain's CDR3 is CASSFPRTSGDLSGANVLTF. CDR3 sequence (DNA): TGTGCCAGCAGTTTCCCCCGGACTAGCGGGGATCTCTCTGGGGCCAACGTCCTGACTTTC.

This clone was detected only a few times. The chain recombines TRBV30 with TRBJ1-3, with D perhaps TRBD1 (5 bases). Germline V gives CDR1 GTSNPN, CDR2 SVGIG (reference sequence). V was shortened by 2 bases and J by 2 bases, with 10 bases between the two germline ends. This CDR3 comprises 14 residues. As DNA, the CDR3 is TGTGCCTGGAGTCGTGGGGGGGCTGGAAACACCATATATTTT. Encoded protein: CAWSRGGAGNTIYF.

The CDR3 sequence is CASSLTGTQGANVLTF. The CDR3 DNA sequence: TGCGCCAGCAGCTTGACAGGCACGCAAGGGGCCAACGTCCTGACTTTC. The rearrangement joins TRBV5-1 to TRBJ2-6; D might be TRBD1 (5 bases). V was cut by 1 base and J by 4 bases, with 12 bases left in between. The germline gives CDR1 SGHRS, CDR2 YFSETQ. This CDR3 region has 16 residues.

V usage is TRBV7-2 and J usage is TRBJ2-7; D is ambiguous. Trimming removed 5 bases from V and 3 bases from J, with 8 bases in between. Germline CDR1 is SGHTA and CDR2 is FQGNSA. CDR3 size: 12 residues. The CDR3 nucleotides are TGTGCCAGCAGCCCTAATGACTACGAGCAGTACTTC. Encoded protein: CASSPNDYEQYF.

CDR3 in amino acids: CASNGIGGFNQPQHF. CDR3 DNA sequence: TGTGCCAGCAATGGGATCGGAGGGTTTAATCAGCCCCAGCATTTT. V usage is TRBV6-5 and J usage is TRBJ1-5; D gene uncertain. CDR1 and CDR2 (germline): MNHEY, SVGAGI. This CDR3 spans 15 amino acids. V was clipped by 7 bases and J by 4 bases, with 17 bases between them.

The V gene is TRBV5-4, the J gene TRBJ2-7; 8 positions agree with TRBD1. Germline V gene lookup returns CDR1 SGHNT and CDR2 YYREEE (reference sequence). The junction had 7 bases not matched to a gene; V was cut back by 4 bases and J by 1 base. The CDR3 has 15 residues. CDR3 loop: CASSAGTGISYEQYF. CDR3 nucleotides: TGTGCCAGCAGCGCGGGGACAGGTATTTCCTACGAGCAGTACTTC.

DNA of the CDR3: TGTGCCAGTAGTGTACAGGGAATGAGTGGCTACACCTTC. This gives the protein CASSVQGMSGYTF. This sequence joins TRBV19 and TRBJ1-2; possibly TRBD1 for D (6 bases). The germline CDR1 and CDR2 sequences are LNHDA and SQIVND (reference sequence). Trimming cost V 5 bases and J 7 bases, with 14 bases left between them. The CDR3 covers 13 residues. The full variable domain, with the rest looked up from reference TRBV19 and TRBJ1-2, is DGGITQSPKYLFRKEGQNVTLSCEQNLNHDAMYWYRQDPGQGLRLIYYSQIVNDFQKGDIAEGYSVSREKKESFPLTVTSAQKNPTAFYLCASSVQGMSGYTFGSGTRLTVV.

In this sample, this clone turned up a few times. The chain employs TRBV3-1 (or the pseudogene TRBV3-2) and TRBJ2-7, with a weak D call TRBD1 (6 bases). Trimming stripped 6 bases from V and 6 bases from J, with 9 bases between. From germline, CDR1 is LGHDT and CDR2 YNNKEL (reference sequence). CDR3 length: 11 amino acids. The CDR3: CASRAGVEQYF. DNA for the CDR3: TGTGCCAGCAGAGCAGGGGTCGAGCAGTACTTC.

V usage is TRBV5-1 and J usage is TRBJ1-1; 9 nucleotides match TRBD1. The CDR3 covers 16 residues. V shed 3 bases and J 7 bases; nucleotides not matched to a gene: 13. Germline assignment: CDR1 SGHRS and CDR2 YFSETQ. CDR3 sequence: CASSSKLTGGTVEAFF. CDR3 nucleotides: TGCGCCAGCAGCTCCAAATTGACAGGGGGGACGGTTGAAGCTTTCTTT.

The chain recombines TRBV6-2 or TRBV6-3 with TRBJ2-7; possibly TRBD2 for D (6 bases). The germline V and J ends were trimmed by 2 bases and 5 bases, with 19 bases remaining between them. CDR1 MNHEY and CDR2 SVGEGT come from the germline V gene. The CDR3 has 16 residues. The CDR3 region has the DNA TGTGCCAGCAGTTACCGCCGGGACCCGGGCGGGAACGAGCAGTACTTC. Translated, it gives CASSYRRDPGGNEQYF.